This T cell receptor beta chain was observed in a study of preoperative IRX-2 immunotherapy in early breast cancer. Sequencing was performed with immunoSEQ multiplex PCR; in TCRdb, only in-frame clones are kept and a portion is missing. The repertoire holds about 10,000 clones, with 80% to 85% as singletons. Treatment of the sample: preoperative locoregional IRX-2 cytokine immunotherapy. This specimen was lymph node tissue, taken before IRX-2 immunotherapy. This TCR derives from a human donor with breast cancer.

CDR3 region: CASSRRPLTGNTGELFF. The CDR3 coding sequence is TGTGCCAGCAGCCGTCGACCGCTGACAGGGAACACCGGGGAGCTGTTTTTT. This chain uses TRBV6-8 with TRBJ2-2; D might be TRBD1 (6 bases). The germline V gene encodes CDR1 MNHGY and CDR2 SAAAGT. The ends were cut back, 6 bases at V and 1 base at J, with 18 bases in the middle. The CDR3 loop spans 17 amino acids.